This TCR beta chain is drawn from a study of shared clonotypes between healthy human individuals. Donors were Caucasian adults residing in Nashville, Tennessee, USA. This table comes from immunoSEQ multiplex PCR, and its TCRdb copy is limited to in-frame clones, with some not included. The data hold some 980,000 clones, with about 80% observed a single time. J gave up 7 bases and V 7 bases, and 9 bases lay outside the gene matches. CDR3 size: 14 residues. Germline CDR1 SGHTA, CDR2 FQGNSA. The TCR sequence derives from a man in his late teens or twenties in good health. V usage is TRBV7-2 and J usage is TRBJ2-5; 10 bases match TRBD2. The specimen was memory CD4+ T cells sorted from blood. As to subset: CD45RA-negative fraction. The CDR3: CASTPSGRAGTQYF. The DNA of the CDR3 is TGTGCCAGCACCCCAAGCGGGAGGGCGGGGACCCAGTACTTC.